This T cell receptor (beta chain) is from a study of shared clonotypes between healthy human individuals. Using immunoSEQ multiplex PCR, the repertoire was profiled, and TCRdb retains in-frame clones only, with some absent. The table has more than 850,000 clones, 78% seen once. Per germline, CDR1 SGHRS and CDR2 YFSETQ. The V end lost 3 bases, the J end lost 0 bases, and 11 bases lay between the germline ends. The CDR3 contains 15 residues. Both subsets, CD45RA+ naive and CD45RA-negative memory, were split from the CD4+ cells. The sequencing input was memory CD4+ T cells from PBMCs. Described subset: CD45RA-negative fraction. The source is a man aged 18 to 30 in good health. Some clones in this sample may be carry-over from other donors' samples. This chain connects TRBV5-1 to TRBJ2-3; D may correspond to TRBD1 or TRBD2 (5 bases each). CDR3 amino acids: CASSSRDRSTDTQYF. Here the CDR3 DNA reads TGCGCCAGCAGCTCCCGGGACCGGAGCACAGATACGCAGTATTTT.